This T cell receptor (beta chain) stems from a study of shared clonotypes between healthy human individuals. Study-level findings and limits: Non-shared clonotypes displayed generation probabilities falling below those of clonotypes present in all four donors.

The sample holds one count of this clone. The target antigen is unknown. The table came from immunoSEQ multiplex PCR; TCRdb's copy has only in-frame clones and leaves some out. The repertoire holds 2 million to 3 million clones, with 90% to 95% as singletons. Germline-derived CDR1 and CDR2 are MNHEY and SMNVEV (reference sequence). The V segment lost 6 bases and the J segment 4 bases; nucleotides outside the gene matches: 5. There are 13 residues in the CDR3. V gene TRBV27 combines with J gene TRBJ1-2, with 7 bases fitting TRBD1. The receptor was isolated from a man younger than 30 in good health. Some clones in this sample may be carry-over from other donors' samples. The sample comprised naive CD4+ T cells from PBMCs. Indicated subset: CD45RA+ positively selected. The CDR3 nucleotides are TGTGCCAGCAGGAGGACAGGATTCTATGGCTACACCTTC. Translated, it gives CASRRTGFYGYTF.